This passage covers 6 T cell receptor beta chains from one sample sequenced in a study of shared clonotypes between healthy human individuals. Using immunoSEQ multiplex PCR, the repertoire was profiled, and TCRdb retains in-frame clones only, with some absent. The table lists under 2,000,000 clones, just under 95% of them singletons. CD45RO-negative CD8 cells positively selected for CCR7 made up the naive population, which excluded terminally differentiated effector memory CD45RA+ cells. Sequencing was performed on naive CD8+ T cells sorted from blood. The origin of the receptors is a man younger than 35 in good health.

V gene TRBV7-8 combines with J gene TRBJ2-7; TRBD2 matches 11 bases. V trimming: 7 bases; J trimming: 6 bases; junction bases outside the gene matches: 14. The CDR3 covers 16 residues. CDR1 is SGHVS, CDR2 FQNEAQ, per germline. DNA of the CDR3: TGTGCCAGCACCCCTCTACTAGCGGGGGCCCCGGGCGAGCAGTACTTC. Translated, it gives CASTPLLAGAPGEQYF.

The chain carries TRBV11-1 and TRBJ2-3, with TRBD2 matching over 7 bases. The V segment lost 4 bases and the J segment 4 bases; nucleotides outside the gene matches: 8. This CDR3 has 15 residues. CDR1 and CDR2 (germline): SGHAT, FQDESV (reference sequence). CDR3 protein: CASSSPGGSADTQYF. Here the CDR3 DNA reads TGTGCCAGCAGCTCCCCGGGGGGATCCGCAGATACGCAGTATTTT.

This chain uses TRBV7-9 with TRBJ2-7, with 14 bases lining up with TRBD2. V trimming: 5 bases; J trimming: 2 bases; junction bases outside the gene matches: 5. CDR1 SEHNR and CDR2 FQNEAQ come from the germline V gene (reference sequence). The CDR3 totals 16 residues. Here the CDR3 reads CASSQGTSGSTYEQYF. The CDR3 region has the DNA TGTGCCAGCAGCCAGGGGACTAGCGGGAGTACCTACGAGCAGTACTTC.

In DNA, the CDR3 is TGTGCCAGCAGTCAGGGGACGCAGCCCCAGCATTTT. The encoded protein is CASSQGTQPQHF. The genes are TRBV27 and TRBJ1-5; TRBD1 is a possible D gene (6 bases). This CDR3 has 12 residues. V shed 5 bases and J shed 7 bases, with 9 bases lying between them. Germline V gene lookup returns CDR1 MNHEY and CDR2 SMNVEV (reference sequence).

The V call is TRBV7-8, the J call TRBJ2-3; maybe TRBD2 (7 bases). CDR3 length equals 15 residues. The ends were cut back, 4 bases at V and 5 bases at J, with 16 bases in the middle. Germline CDR1 is SGHVS and CDR2 is FQNEAQ. The CDR3 bases are TGTGCCAGCAGCTGGGTAGGGGGGGCCATAGATACGCAGTATTTT. Its protein product is CASSWVGGAIDTQYF.

The chain combines TRBV6-1 with TRBJ2-1, with 7 nucleotides matching TRBD2. The junction had 2 bases not matched to a gene; V was cut back by 4 bases and J by 2 bases. This CDR3 is 14 amino acids long. Per the germline V gene, CDR1 is MNHNS and CDR2 is SASEGT. CDR3 amino acids: CASSGSGAYNEQFF. CDR3 sequence (DNA): TGTGCCAGCAGTGGAAGCGGGGCCTACAATGAGCAGTTCTTC.